These 15 T cell receptor beta chains share one sample of origin, sequenced in a study of cytomegalovirus exposure and HLA in healthy donors. Use of 60 Vbeta and 13 Jbeta primers characterized the PCR. TCRdb's table, derived via immunoSEQ multiplex PCR, lists solely in-frame clones and lacks some. The data contain about 160,000 clones, about three quarters of them singletons. What was sequenced was PBMCs. These receptors originate from a woman aged 30 to 39 in good health and CMV-seronegative.

The sample holds one count of this clone. The chain employs TRBV30 and TRBJ1-5; 7 bases map to TRBD1. J was trimmed by 4 bases and V by 2 bases; bases with no gene match: 5. The CDR3 is 14 residues long. CDR1 GTSNPN and CDR2 SVGIG come from the germline V gene (reference sequence). In DNA form, the CDR3 reads TGTGCCTGGAGTAGGGCAGGGGGAAATCAGCCCCAGCATTTT. Its translation is CAWSRAGGNQPQHF.

The chain employs TRBV27 and TRBJ2-5; 7 positions match TRBD1. The better agreement between TRBJ2-7 and the DNA end casts doubt on the J call. The CDR3 is 15 amino acids. In germline, CDR1 is MNHEY, CDR2 SMNVEV (reference sequence). The CDR3 loop reads CASSLLTGYLYEQYF. The CDR3 DNA follows: TGTGCCAGCAGTTTATTGACAGGGTACCTCTACGAGCAGTACTTC.

This chain connects TRBV6-6 to TRBJ2-3; TRBD2 might be the D (5 bases). The germline V gene encodes CDR1 MNHNY and CDR2 SVGAGI (reference sequence). Trimming stripped 6 bases from V and 3 bases from J, with 7 bases between. The CDR3 extends over 12 amino acids. The CDR3, as DNA: TGTGCCAGCAGAGGACTGACAGATACGCAGTATTTT. It yields the protein CASRGLTDTQYF.

The CDR3 is CSVRTGGRVNTEAFF. For the CDR3, the DNA is TGCAGCGTTAGAACAGGGGGCCGGGTGAACACTGAAGCTTTCTTT. The rearrangement joins TRBV29-1 to TRBJ1-1; 9 bases are shared with TRBD1. Unmatched junction bases numbered 7, after V lost 5 bases and J lost 0 bases. The CDR3 contains 15 residues. Germline V lookup: CDR1 SQVTM, CDR2 ANQGSEA.

This clone was seen a single time. The chain links TRBV6-5 to TRBJ1-5, with D tentatively TRBD1 (5 bases). V was shortened by 4 bases and J by 7 bases, with 14 bases between the two germline ends. There are 14 residues in the CDR3. CDR1 and CDR2 (germline): MNHEY, SVGAGI. CDR3 loop: CASSSTTANQPQHF. In DNA, the CDR3 is TGTGCCAGCAGTTCAACGACAGCAAACCAGCCCCAGCATTTT.

This clone was recorded only once. V gene TRBV7-9 combines with J gene TRBJ2-2; TRBD1 aligns across 7 bases. The CDR3 spans 18 residues. Germline assignment: CDR1 SEHNR and CDR2 FQNEAQ (reference sequence). V dropped 7 bases and J dropped 0; count of bases not matched to a gene: 14. CDR3 nucleotide sequence: TGTGCCAGCACCTTTTTTATCAGGGACAGACCGAACACCGGGGAGCTGTTTTTT. It translates to CASTFFIRDRPNTGELFF.

The gene calls are TRBV1 and TRBJ1-2; TRBD1, the D gene given by the table, was not confirmed from the DNA. TRBV1 represents a pseudogene. The CDR3 is 16 amino acids. The chain's CDR3 is CTSSQRRDRNYYGYTF. In nucleotides, the CDR3 is TGCACCAGCAGCCAACGCCGGGACAGAAATTACTATGGCTACACCTTC.

The V call is TRBV23-1, the J call TRBJ1-1, with D possibly being TRBD1 (5 bases). TRBV23-1 is labeled an ORF, and its function is uncertain. The V and J ends lost 0 bases and 2 bases respectively, with 10 bases between them. The length of the CDR3 is 15 residues. The CDR3 sequence: CASSQSLTVNTEAFF. The CDR3 DNA reads as TGCGCCAGCAGTCAATCATTGACAGTAAACACTGAAGCTTTCTTT.

The J gene is TRBJ2-3, the V gene TRBV29-1; TRBD2 is a possible D gene (6 bases). This CDR3 spans 11 amino acids. V shed 7 bases and J shed 6 bases, with 11 bases lying between them. Germline CDR1 and CDR2: SQVTM and ANQGSEA. The CDR3: CSGTSGDTQYF. For the CDR3, the DNA is TGCAGCGGTACGAGCGGGGATACGCAGTATTTT.

V usage is TRBV7-9 and J usage is TRBJ1-5; 9 nucleotides line up with TRBD1. V dropped 5 bases and J dropped 4; count of bases not matched to a gene: 9. CDR1 and CDR2 from the germline V gene are SEHNR and FQNEAQ (reference sequence). The CDR3 contains 16 residues. In DNA form, the CDR3 reads TGTGCCAGCAGCACCGGGACAGGGAACTCAAATCAGCCCCAGCATTTT. It codes for CASSTGTGNSNQPQHF. The full variable domain, rest sourced from reference TRBV7-9 and TRBJ1-5, is DTGVSQNPRHKITKRGQNVTFRCDPISEHNRLYWYRQTLGQGPEFLTYFQNEAQLEKSRLLSDRFSAERPKGSFSTLEIQRTEQGDSAMYLCASSTGTGNSNQPQHFGDGTRLSIL.

This clone was counted only a few times. The chain is built from TRBV7-9 and TRBJ1-2; 7 positions match TRBD1. The CDR3 consists of 14 residues. V lost 1 base and J lost 3; bases outside the gene matches: 2. CDR1 and CDR2 (germline): SEHNR, FQNEAQ (reference sequence). The CDR3 DNA is TGTGCCAGCAGCTTAGGGGACAGTCACTATGGCTACACCTTC. Translating gives CASSLGDSHYGYTF.

This rearrangement joins TRBV2 to TRBJ2-3; 11 bases are shared with TRBD2. Germline trimming cut 6 bases from V and 0 bases from J; bases unmatched to any gene: 2. CDR1 is SNHLY and CDR2 is FYNNEI in the germline V gene. CDR3 length: 15 amino acids. The CDR3 reads CASRTSGTSTDTQYF. Written as DNA, the CDR3 is TGTGCCAGCAGGACTAGCGGGACTAGCACAGATACGCAGTATTTT.

The gene calls are TRBV2 and TRBJ2-5; the match to TRBD1 covers 10 bases. TRBJ2-7 explains the end of the DNA better; the J call may be wrong. CDR1 is SNHLY, CDR2 FYNNEI, per germline. The CDR3 runs 13 residues. CDR3 region: CASSGTGDYEQYF. The CDR3 DNA is TGTGCCAGCTCAGGGACAGGGGACTACGAGCAGTACTTC.

The chain employs TRBV7-9 and TRBJ1-3; 7 bases agree with TRBD1. The CDR3 runs 16 residues. V trimming: 3 bases; J trimming: 0 bases; junction bases outside the gene matches: 5. CDR1 and CDR2 (germline): SEHNR, FQNEAQ (reference sequence). CDR3 sequence: CASSFLTGISGNTIYF. The CDR3 nucleotides read TGTGCCAGCAGCTTTCTGACAGGGATCTCTGGAAACACCATATATTTT.

This clone was found once. The rearrangement joins TRBV18 to TRBJ2-2; possibly TRBD2 for D (6 bases). The V gene lost 1 base and the J gene lost 4 bases, with 13 bases spanning the gap. Germline V gene sequence: CDR1 KGHSH, CDR2 LQKENI. CDR3 length equals 16 residues. CDR3 in amino acids: CASSPLGPGGTGELFF. CDR3 DNA: TGTGCCAGCTCACCACTAGGACCCGGGGGCACCGGGGAGCTGTTTTTT.